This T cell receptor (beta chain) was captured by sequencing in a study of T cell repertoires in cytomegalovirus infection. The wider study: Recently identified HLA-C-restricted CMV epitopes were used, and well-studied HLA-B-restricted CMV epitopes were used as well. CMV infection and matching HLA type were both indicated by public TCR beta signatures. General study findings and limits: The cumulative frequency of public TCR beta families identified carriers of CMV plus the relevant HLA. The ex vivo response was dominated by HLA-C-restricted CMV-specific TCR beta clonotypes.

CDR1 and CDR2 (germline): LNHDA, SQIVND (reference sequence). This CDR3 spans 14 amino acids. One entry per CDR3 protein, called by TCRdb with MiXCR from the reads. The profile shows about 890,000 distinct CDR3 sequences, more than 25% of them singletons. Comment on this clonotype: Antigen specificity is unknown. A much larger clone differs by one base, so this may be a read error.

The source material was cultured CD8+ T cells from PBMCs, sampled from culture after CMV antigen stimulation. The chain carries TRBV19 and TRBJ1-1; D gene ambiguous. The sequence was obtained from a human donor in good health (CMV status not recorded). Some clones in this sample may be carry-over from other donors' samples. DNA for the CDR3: TGTGTCAGTAGTATAGGCCGGGGAATTCCTGAAGCTTTCTTT. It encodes CVSSIGRGIPEAFF.